Listed below are T cell receptor beta chains from one sample, sequenced in a study of blood T cell repertoires in COVID-19. TCRdb keeps only in-frame clones here, not all; method: immunoSEQ multiplex PCR. The data show over 100,000 clones, about 72% seen once. The sequencing input was peripheral blood. The receptors shown here come from a woman in her 70s with acute or convalescent COVID-19. The CDR3 runs from the conserved cysteine through the conserved F or W. Fields, in order: V gene, CDR3 length, clone size, D gene, J gene, CDR3 protein, CDR3 DNA. A D gene is named only where the DNA matches it firmly. Not every row has a clone size; where given, it reads once, few, many or a size class.

V: TRBV7-2; length: 13; size: -; D: -; J: TRBJ1-2; CDR3: CASSSTPSGGYTF; DNA: TGTGCCAGCAGTTCGACTCCATCGGGGGGCTACACCTTC
V: TRBV11-2; length: 13; size: once; D: TRBD1; J: TRBJ2-1; CDR3: CASRGTGRDEQFF; DNA: TGTGCCAGCAGGGGGACAGGGAGGGATGAGCAGTTCTTC
V: TRBV29-1; length: 12; size: -; D: TRBD1; J: TRBJ1-1; CDR3: CSVGTVNTEAFF; DNA: TGCAGCGTCGGGACAGTGAACACTGAAGCTTTCTTT
V: TRBV6-6; length: 14; size: -; D: TRBD1; J: TRBJ1-2; CDR3: CASSWDSHTVGYTF; DNA: TGTGCCAGCAGTTGGGACAGCCACACCGTGGGCTACACCTTC
V: TRBV23-1; length: 17; size: -; D: TRBD1; J: TRBJ2-2; CDR3: CASSSPGTGSNTGELFF; DNA: TGCGCCAGCAGTTCCCCCGGGACAGGTAGTAACACCGGGGAGCTGTTTTTT
V: TRBV28; length: 14; size: -; D: -; J: TRBJ1-4; CDR3: CASSAGVTNEKLFF; DNA: TGTGCCAGCAGCGCAGGGGTCACTAATGAAAAACTGTTTTTT
V: TRBV2; length: 12; size: -; D: -; J: TRBJ1-2; CDR3: CASRGGNYGYTF; DNA: TGTGCCAGCAGAGGCGGGAACTATGGCTACACCTTC
V: TRBV30; length: 17; size: -; D: TRBD2; J: TRBJ2-2; CDR3: CAWSAMGLAGGTGELFF; DNA: TGTGCCTGGAGCGCTATGGGACTAGCGGGGGGGACCGGGGAGCTGTTTTTT
V: TRBV2; length: 16; size: -; D: -; J: TRBJ1-5; CDR3: CASSESRQGLNQPQHF; DNA: TGTGCCAGCAGTGAAAGCCGCCAGGGCCTCAATCAGCCCCAGCATTTT
V: TRBV30; length: 15; size: -; D: TRBD1; J: TRBJ1-1; CDR3: CAWSRRQGRPSEAFF; DNA: TGTGCCTGGAGTAGAAGACAGGGTCGTCCGTCTGAAGCTTTCTTT
V: TRBV2; length: 14; size: -; D: TRBD2; J: TRBJ2-7; CDR3: CASRTSGSAHEQYF; DNA: TGTGCCAGCAGGACTAGCGGGAGCGCCCACGAGCAGTACTTC
V: TRBV9; length: 18; size: many; D: TRBD1; J: TRBJ2-2; CDR3: CASSVGPPGTGNTGELFF; DNA: TGTGCCAGCAGCGTAGGTCCCCCCGGGACAGGGAACACCGGGGAGCTGTTTTTT
V: TRBV10-3; length: 14; size: -; D: TRBD1; J: TRBJ2-7; CDR3: CAIRPGTGFDEQYF; DNA: TGTGCCATCAGGCCCGGGACAGGGTTCGACGAGCAGTACTTC
V: TRBV7-2; length: 14; size: -; D: TRBD1; J: TRBJ1-4; CDR3: CASSPGGLKEKLFF; DNA: TGTGCCAGCAGCCCAGGGGGCTTAAAGGAAAAACTGTTTTTT
V: TRBV11-2; length: 15; size: once; D: -; J: TRBJ2-7; CDR3: CASSDPGSPTYEQYF; DNA: TGTGCCAGCAGCGACCCCGGGTCCCCAACGTACGAGCAGTACTTC
V: TRBV5-6; length: 14; size: few; D: TRBD1; J: TRBJ1-1; CDR3: CASSRQGMNTEAFF; DNA: TGTGCCAGCAGCCGACAGGGAATGAACACTGAAGCTTTCTTT
V: TRBV10-1; length: 13; size: few; D: -; J: TRBJ1-1; CDR3: CASSEAGTTEAFF; DNA: TGCGCCAGCAGTGAAGCCGGGACAACTGAAGCTTTCTTT
V: TRBV5-1; length: 15; size: -; D: -; J: TRBJ1-4; CDR3: CASSQTGARNEKLFF; DNA: TGCGCCAGCAGCCAGACAGGCGCGCGTAATGAAAAACTGTTTTTT
V: TRBV7-2; length: 17; size: -; D: TRBD2; J: TRBJ2-3; CDR3: CASSFGPLGGAGDTQYF; DNA: TGTGCCAGCAGCTTTGGCCCTCTCGGGGGGGCCGGAGATACGCAGTATTTT
V: TRBV19; length: 15; size: once; D: TRBD1; J: TRBJ2-7; CDR3: CASSQGTGGRNEPYF; DNA: TGTGCCAGTAGTCAAGGGACAGGGGGCAGGAACGAGCCGTACTTC
V: TRBV2; length: 14; size: -; D: -; J: TRBJ1-5; CDR3: CASSEAEGREAQHF; DNA: TGTGCCAGCAGTGAAGCAGAGGGTAGGGAGGCCCAGCATTTT
V: TRBV19; length: 12; size: -; D: TRBD1; J: TRBJ1-1; CDR3: CASRTGGTEAFF; DNA: TGTGCCAGTAGGACAGGGGGCACTGAAGCTTTCTTT
V: TRBV24-1; length: 13; size: -; D: TRBD2; J: TRBJ2-3; CDR3: CATSSGGADTQYF; DNA: TGTGCCACCAGTAGCGGGGGGGCAGATACGCAGTATTTT
V: TRBV6-1; length: 18; size: -; D: TRBD1; J: TRBJ1-6; CDR3: CASSEPPLLGQVNSPLHF; DNA: TGTGCCAGCAGTGAACCACCATTGCTGGGACAGGTTAATTCACCCCTCCACTTT
V: TRBV7-2; length: 15; size: -; D: -; J: TRBJ2-7; CDR3: CASSLDRGAGGEQYF; DNA: TGTGCCAGCAGCTTAGACCGGGGGGCTGGGGGGGAGCAGTACTTC
V: TRBV28; length: 19; size: few; D: TRBD2; J: TRBJ2-2; CDR3: CASSPPGAGRGSSTGELFF; DNA: TGTGCCAGCAGTCCCCCCGGAGCGGGGAGGGGTTCGAGCACCGGGGAGCTGTTTTTT
V: TRBV28; length: 15; size: few; D: -; J: TRBJ2-7; CDR3: CASSLEGGAFYEQYF; DNA: TGTGCCAGCAGTTTAGAGGGCGGGGCCTTCTACGAGCAGTACTTC
V: TRBV30; length: 12; size: -; D: TRBD1; J: TRBJ1-1; CDR3: CAWRGGTVEAFF; DNA: TGTGCCTGGAGGGGCGGGACAGTTGAAGCTTTCTTT
V: TRBV7-9; length: 14; size: -; D: -; J: TRBJ2-7; CDR3: CASSKMGGQDEQYF; DNA: TGTGCCAGCAGTAAAATGGGGGGTCAAGACGAGCAGTACTTC
V: TRBV2; length: 14; size: few; D: -; J: TRBJ2-1; CDR3: CASRVQAAYNEQFF; DNA: TGTGCCAGCAGGGTACAGGCCGCCTACAATGAGCAGTTCTTC